This is a list of T cell receptor beta chains from one sample in a study of blood T cell repertoires in COVID-19. Assay used: immunoSEQ multiplex PCR; TCRdb lists only in-frame clones, some missing. The sample records a few hundred thousand clones, roughly 88% being singletons. The sequenced sample consisted of peripheral blood. The source of these receptors is a woman aged 30 to 39 with acute or convalescent COVID-19. Each CDR3 is given with its conserved first and last residue. A D gene is named only where the DNA matches it firmly. Size values are once, few and many counts, or a class for expanded clones, and some rows have none.

NA	TRBV7-8	NA	TRBJ1-3	TGTGCCAGCAGCCTTCGGGGGGCTGAGTTCTACTCTGGAAACACCATATATTTT	CASSLRGAEFYSGNTIYF
NA	TRBV3-1/TRBV3-2	NA	TRBJ2-7	TGTGCCAGCAGCCAAGATCCCGGTGGAACAGGCGCCTCAGGGGAGCAGTACTTC	CASSQDPGGTGASGEQYF
NA	TRBV3-1/TRBV3-2	NA	TRBJ1-6	TGTGCCAGCAGCCAGGGCGACTCACCCCTCCACTTT	CASSQGDSPLHF
TRBD1	TRBV7-9	NA	TRBJ2-7	TGTGCCAGCAGCGTGGACAGGGTAGGCGACGAGCAGTACTTC	CASSVDRVGDEQYF
NA	TRBV21-1	NA	TRBJ1-5	TGTGCCAGCAGCAATCTCGTCCGGACAGTAAATCAGCCCCAGCATTTT	CASSNLVRTVNQPQHF
TRBD1	TRBV19	NA	TRBJ1-2	TGTGCCAGTAGTACTATCCCGGGACAGGCTACCTTCTATGGCTACACCTTC	CASSTIPGQATFYGYTF
NA	TRBV10-3	NA	TRBJ2-7	TGTGCCATCAGTGAGTCAAGCGCAGGGCTACGGCAGTACTTC	CAISESSAGLRQYF
NA	TRBV3-1/TRBV3-2	NA	TRBJ2-3	TGTGCCAGCAGCCACCTGGGACTGATCACAGATACGCAGTATTTT	CASSHLGLITDTQYF
NA	TRBV25-1	NA	TRBJ2-1	TGTGCCACTCCAAGGCCAGGGTCGGATGAGCAGTTCTTC	CATPRPGSDEQFF
NA	TRBV5-4	once	TRBJ2-2	TGTGCCAGCAGCTTGGTTGGGCTCAATCACGGGGAGCTGTTTTTT	CASSLVGLNHGELFF
TRBD1	TRBV5-6	NA	TRBJ2-5	TGTGCCAGCAGCTTGGAGGGGACAGGACTTTGGTCCCAGTACTTC	CASSLEGTGLWSQYF
NA	TRBV21-1	NA	TRBJ1-1	TGTGCCAGCAGCAAAGAAGGGACAGGGATCAACACTGAAGCTTTCTTT	CASSKEGTGINTEAFF
NA	TRBV7-9	NA	TRBJ2-7	TGTGCCAGCAGTCCAACGTCTACAGGGACCTACGAGCAGTACTTC	CASSPTSTGTYEQYF
TRBD1	TRBV7-2	NA	TRBJ1-5	TGTGCCAGCAGCTACAGGGGGGATCAGCCCCAGCATTTT	CASSYRGDQPQHF
NA	TRBV9	NA	TRBJ2-2	TGTGCCAGCAGGCGGACAGTAGAGGCCGGGGAGCTGTTTTTT	CASRRTVEAGELFF
NA	TRBV11-2	few	TRBJ1-1	TGTGCCAGCAGCTTAGAAGGCAGGATGAACACTGAAGCTTTCTTT	CASSLEGRMNTEAFF
NA	TRBV27	NA	TRBJ2-7	TGTGCCAGCAGCCCAAGATCGGGAGAGCAGTACTTC	CASSPRSGEQYF
TRBD2	TRBV4-3	NA	TRBJ2-7	TGCGCCAGCAGCCAAACGGGACTAGCGGGAGGTGAGCAGTACTTC	CASSQTGLAGGEQYF
TRBD2	TRBV7-9	NA	TRBJ2-7	TGTGCCATCCCCCACTCGACCGGGACTAGCGGGAGCGAGCAGTACTTC	CAIPHSTGTSGSEQYF
TRBD1	TRBV2	NA	TRBJ2-5	TGTGCCAGCACCCGGGACAGGGGGCGGGAGACCCAGTACTTC	CASTRDRGRETQYF
TRBD1	TRBV18	NA	TRBJ2-2	TGTGCCAGCTCAGCCCACAGGGGCGGCACCGGGGAGCTGTTTTTT	CASSAHRGGTGELFF
NA	TRBV6-5	NA	TRBJ2-2	TGTGCCAGCAGTTCTAACCCGGGACAAAAGACCGGGGAGCTGTTTTTT	CASSSNPGQKTGELFF
NA	TRBV14	NA	TRBJ1-1	TGTGCCAGCAGCCAAGGGAAATTTACAGGGCAGGCTTTCTTT	CASSQGKFTGQAFF
NA	TRBV7-6	once	TRBJ2-1	TGTGCCAGCAGCCCAGGAGGAAGGGCGAGGAATGAGCAGTTCTTC	CASSPGGRARNEQFF
NA	TRBV5-1	NA	TRBJ2-2	TGCGCCAGCACAGCGGCGTTGGGCGGGGAGCTGTTTTTT	CASTAALGGELFF
NA	TRBV30	NA	TRBJ2-5	TGTGCCTGGACCCATGGAGTGGGGAGGGAGACCCAGTACTTC	CAWTHGVGRETQYF
TRBD1	TRBV5-1	NA	TRBJ2-7	TGCGCCAGCAGCATCTCCGGGACAGTATACGAGCAGTACTTC	CASSISGTVYEQYF
NA	TRBV10-3	NA	TRBJ1-1	TGTGCCATCAGTGAGTTGACAGCGAGAAACTACACTGAAGCTTTCTTT	CAISELTARNYTEAFF
NA	TRBV13	NA	TRBJ2-7	TGTGCCAGCAGCTTATTAGCGGCAAACTACGAGCAGTACTTC	CASSLLAANYEQYF
NA	TRBV20-1	NA	TRBJ1-1	TGCAGTGCTAGTAAATCCATGAACACTGAAGCTTTCTTT	CSASKSMNTEAFF
NA	TRBV30	NA	TRBJ1-2	TGTGCCTGGAGTGTTGGAGACTATGGCTACACCTTC	CAWSVGDYGYTF
NA	TRBV5-1	NA	TRBJ1-1	TGCGCCAGCAGCTTGGTTAGGGGAACGAGCACTGAAGCTTTCTTT	CASSLVRGTSTEAFF
NA	TRBV3-1/TRBV3-2	NA	TRBJ2-7	TGTGCCAGCAGCCATGACTTCTACGAGCAGTACTTC	CASSHDFYEQYF
TRBD2	TRBV14	NA	TRBJ2-3	TGTGCCAGCAGCCAAGAACAAGGACTAGCGGGAGCTTTTAACCGCCGCACAGATACGCAGTATTTT	CASSQEQGLAGAFNRRTDTQYF
TRBD2	TRBV7-2	NA	TRBJ2-2	TGTGCCAGCAGCTTAGTAGCGGGAGTTGTTACCGGGGAGCTGTTTTTT	CASSLVAGVVTGELFF
TRBD2	TRBV19	NA	TRBJ2-1	TGTGCCAGTAGTTTAACTAGCGGGAGATCGGATAATGAGCAGTTCTTC	CASSLTSGRSDNEQFF
NA	TRBV13	NA	TRBJ2-7	TGTGCCAGCAGCTACGGGACTCTGGAACGTTCCTACGAGCAGTACTTC	CASSYGTLERSYEQYF
TRBD2	TRBV19	NA	TRBJ2-1	TGTGCCAGTAGCTATCGAGGACTAGATTTCTACAATGAGCAGTTCTTC	CASSYRGLDFYNEQFF
NA	TRBV19	NA	TRBJ1-5	TGTGCCAGTAGTACGGACCCCAGGGTTTTGGGTCAGCCCCAGCATTTT	CASSTDPRVLGQPQHF
NA	TRBV9	NA	TRBJ1-2	TGTGCCAGCAGCGTAGTATCAGGGCCTAACTATGGCTACACCTTC	CASSVVSGPNYGYTF
NA	TRBV28	NA	TRBJ2-5	TGTGCCAGCGGACAGCGAGGGACACCACAGGCGACCCAGTACTTC	CASGQRGTPQATQYF
NA	TRBV2	NA	TRBJ2-4	TGTGCCAGCAGTGCCAGCGTGCCGGGGAAAAACATTCAGTACTTC	CASSASVPGKNIQYF